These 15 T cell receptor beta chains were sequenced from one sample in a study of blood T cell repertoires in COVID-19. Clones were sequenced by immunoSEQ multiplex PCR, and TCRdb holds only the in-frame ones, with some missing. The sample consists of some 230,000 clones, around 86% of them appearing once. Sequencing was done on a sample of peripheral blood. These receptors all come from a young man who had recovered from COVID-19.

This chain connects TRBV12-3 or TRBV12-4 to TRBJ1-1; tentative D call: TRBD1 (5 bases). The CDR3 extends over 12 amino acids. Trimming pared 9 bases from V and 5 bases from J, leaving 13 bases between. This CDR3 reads CARAGLGTEAFF. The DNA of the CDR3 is TGTGCCAGGGCGGGACTAGGGACTGAAGCTTTCTTT.

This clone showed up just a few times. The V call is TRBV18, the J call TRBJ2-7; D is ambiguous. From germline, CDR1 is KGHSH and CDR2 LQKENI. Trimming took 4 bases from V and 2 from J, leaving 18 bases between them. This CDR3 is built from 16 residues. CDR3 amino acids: CASSLTRQDGTYEQYF. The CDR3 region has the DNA TGTGCCAGCTCACTAACCCGGCAGGATGGAACCTACGAGCAGTACTTC.

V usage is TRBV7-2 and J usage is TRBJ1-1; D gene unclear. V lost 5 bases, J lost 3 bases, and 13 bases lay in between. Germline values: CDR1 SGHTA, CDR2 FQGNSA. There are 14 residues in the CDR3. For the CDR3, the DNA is TGTGCCAGCAGCCAGGAGGCTTCGGACACTGAAGCTTTCTTT. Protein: CASSQEASDTEAFF.

As DNA, the CDR3 is TGTGCCAGCAGAACATACCAGGGGAATCAGCCCCAGCATTTT. Its translation is CASRTYQGNQPQHF. The chain links TRBV27 to TRBJ1-5; a weak D match, TRBD1 (6 bases). CDR1 and CDR2 (germline): MNHEY, SMNVEV (reference sequence). This CDR3 has 14 amino acids. V gave up 6 bases and J gave up 4 bases, with 13 bases separating them.

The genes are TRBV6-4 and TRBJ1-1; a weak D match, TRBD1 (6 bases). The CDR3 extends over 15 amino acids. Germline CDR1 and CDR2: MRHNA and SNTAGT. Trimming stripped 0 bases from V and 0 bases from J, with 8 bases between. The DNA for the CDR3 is TGTGCCAGCAGTGACTCGACAGGCATGAACACTGAAGCTTTCTTT. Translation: CASSDSTGMNTEAFF.

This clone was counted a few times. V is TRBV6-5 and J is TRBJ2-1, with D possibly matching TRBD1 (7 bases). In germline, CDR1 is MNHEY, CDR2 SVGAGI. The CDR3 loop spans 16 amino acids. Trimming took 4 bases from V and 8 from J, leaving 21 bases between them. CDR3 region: CASSSLGAGGIDEQFF. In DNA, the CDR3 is TGTGCCAGCAGTTCACTCGGGGCAGGGGGGATCGATGAGCAGTTCTTC.

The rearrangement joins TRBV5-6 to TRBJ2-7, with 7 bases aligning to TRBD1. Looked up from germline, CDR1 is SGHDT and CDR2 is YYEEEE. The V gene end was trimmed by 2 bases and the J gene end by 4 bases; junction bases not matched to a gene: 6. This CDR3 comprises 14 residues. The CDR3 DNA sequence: TGTGCCAGCAGCTTAGGCAGCAGGGGGTACGAGCAGTACTTC. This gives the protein CASSLGSRGYEQYF.

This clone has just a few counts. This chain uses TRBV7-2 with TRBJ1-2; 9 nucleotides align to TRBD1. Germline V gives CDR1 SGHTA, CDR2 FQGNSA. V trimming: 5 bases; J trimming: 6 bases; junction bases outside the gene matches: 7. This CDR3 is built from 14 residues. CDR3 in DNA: TGTGCCAGCAGCCCGGGACAGGGCCGGAATGGCTACACCTTC. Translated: CASSPGQGRNGYTF.

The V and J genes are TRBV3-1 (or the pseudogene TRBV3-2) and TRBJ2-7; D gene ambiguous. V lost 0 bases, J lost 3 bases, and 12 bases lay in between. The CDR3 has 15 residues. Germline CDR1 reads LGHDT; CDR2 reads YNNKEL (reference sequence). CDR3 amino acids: CASSQDPTAFYEQYF. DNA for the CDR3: TGTGCCAGCAGCCAAGATCCCACAGCTTTCTACGAGCAGTACTTC.

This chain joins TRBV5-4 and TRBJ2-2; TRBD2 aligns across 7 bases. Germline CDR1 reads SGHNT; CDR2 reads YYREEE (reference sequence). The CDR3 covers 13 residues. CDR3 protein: CSWGGVSSGELFF. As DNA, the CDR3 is TGTTCCTGGGGGGGTGTTTCGTCCGGGGAGCTGTTTTTT.

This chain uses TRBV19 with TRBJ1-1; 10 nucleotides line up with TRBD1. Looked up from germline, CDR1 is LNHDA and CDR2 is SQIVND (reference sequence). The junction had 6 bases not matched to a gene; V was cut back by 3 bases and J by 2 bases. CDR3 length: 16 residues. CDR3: CASSIGQGGFNTEAFF. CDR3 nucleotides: TGTGCCAGTAGTATCGGACAGGGGGGGTTCAACACTGAAGCTTTCTTT.

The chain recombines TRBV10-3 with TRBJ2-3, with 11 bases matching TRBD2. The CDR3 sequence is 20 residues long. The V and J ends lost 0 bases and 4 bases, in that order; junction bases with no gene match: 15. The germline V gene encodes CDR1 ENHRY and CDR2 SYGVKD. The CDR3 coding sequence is TGTGCCATCAGTGAGTCGGCTAGCGGGGGGTCCATGGGGAGGCCAGATACGCAGTATTTT. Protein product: CAISESASGGSMGRPDTQYF.

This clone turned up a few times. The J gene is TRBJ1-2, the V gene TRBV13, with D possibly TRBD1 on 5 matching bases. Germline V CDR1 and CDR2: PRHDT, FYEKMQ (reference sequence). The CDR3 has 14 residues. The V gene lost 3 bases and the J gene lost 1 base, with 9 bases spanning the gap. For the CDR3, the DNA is TGTGCCAGCAGCTTCCGGGGGTTTAACTATGGCTACACCTTC. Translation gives CASSFRGFNYGYTF.

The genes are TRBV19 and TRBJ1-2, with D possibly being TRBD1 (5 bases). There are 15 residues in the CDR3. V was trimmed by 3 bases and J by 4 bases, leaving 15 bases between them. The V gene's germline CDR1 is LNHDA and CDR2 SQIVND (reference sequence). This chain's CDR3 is CASSIPRAGGYGYTF. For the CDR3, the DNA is TGTGCCAGTAGTATTCCTCGGGCGGGGGGCTATGGCTACACCTTC.

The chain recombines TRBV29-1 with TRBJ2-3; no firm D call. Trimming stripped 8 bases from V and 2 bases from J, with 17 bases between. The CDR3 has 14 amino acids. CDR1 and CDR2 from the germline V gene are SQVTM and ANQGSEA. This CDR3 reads CSISTLGDTDTQYF. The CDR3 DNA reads TGCAGCATCAGTACCCTTGGTGACACAGATACGCAGTATTTT.